Each of the 14 T cell receptor beta chains below was sequenced from the same sample in a study of technical replicates of blood from a handful of donors. Data came from immunoSEQ multiplex PCR; TCRdb stores just in-frame clones and leaves some out. The sample yields roughly 97,000 clones, 96% seen once. Sequencing was performed on T cells isolated from PBMCs. The origin of the receptors is a human donor in good health.

This sequence joins TRBV28 and TRBJ2-7; the D gene is possibly TRBD2 (5 bases). In germline, CDR1 is MDHEN, CDR2 SYDVKM. The CDR3 totals 12 residues. V was trimmed by 4 bases and J by 3 bases, leaving 7 bases between them. The CDR3 sequence is CASSSAGYEQYF. Here the CDR3 DNA reads TGTGCCAGCAGTTCTGCGGGCTACGAGCAGTACTTC. The whole variable domain, remainder taken from reference TRBV28 and TRBJ2-7, is DVKVTQSSRYLVKRTGEKVFLECVQDMDHENMFWYRQDPGLGLRLIYFSYDVKMKEKGDIPEGYSVSREKKERFSLILESASTNQTSMYLCASSSAGYEQYFGPGTRLTVT.

This chain joins TRBV28 and TRBJ2-1, with D perhaps TRBD2 (5 bases). CDR3 size: 13 residues. Looked up from germline, CDR1 is MDHEN and CDR2 is SYDVKM. Trimming pared 3 bases from V and 8 bases from J, leaving 11 bases between. DNA for the CDR3: TGTGCCAGCAGTTTTTTCGAAGCGGATGAGCAGTTCTTC. This sequence encodes CASSFFEADEQFF.

This chain joins TRBV6-5 and TRBJ2-7; D is possibly TRBD1 (6 bases). From germline, CDR1 is MNHEY and CDR2 SVGAGI. V was pared by 5 bases and J by 1 base, with 9 bases between. This CDR3 contains 13 residues. The CDR3 region is CASSRTESYEQYF. The DNA of the CDR3 is TGTGCCAGCAGTAGGACAGAATCCTACGAGCAGTACTTC.

The V gene is TRBV5-6, the J gene TRBJ2-1; unclear D gene. The CDR3 is 14 amino acids. V lost 3 bases and J lost 1, with 8 bases in between. Germline CDR1 and CDR2: SGHDT and YYEEEE. The DNA for the CDR3 is TGTGCCAGCAGCTATGGCACATCCTACAATGAGCAGTTCTTC. Amino acids: CASSYGTSYNEQFF.

The rearrangement joins TRBV11-1 to TRBJ1-4, with unresolved D. V was pared by 4 bases and J by 8 bases, with 14 bases between. The CDR3 has 14 residues. The germline CDR1 and CDR2 sequences are SGHAT and FQDESV (reference sequence). Written as DNA, the CDR3 is TGTGCCAGCAGCTCATTGGAGGTCGGCGAAAAACTGTTTTTT. It translates to CASSSLEVGEKLFF.

Written as DNA, the CDR3 is TGTGCCAGCAGCTTATTATCCCGCGGGGTGAATTCTGGGGCCAACGTCCTGACTTTC. This sequence encodes CASSLLSRGVNSGANVLTF. This chain links TRBV7-6 with TRBJ2-6, with TRBD2 as a possible D gene (6 bases). With 2 bases removed from V and 1 base from J, the gap between germline ends came to 18 bases. The CDR3 covers 19 residues. Germline V gives CDR1 SGHVS, CDR2 FNYEAQ.

The chain is built from TRBV7-9 and TRBJ2-7; D uncertain. Per germline, CDR1 SEHNR and CDR2 FQNEAQ (reference sequence). The V end was cut by 4 bases, the J end by 7 bases, with 14 bases between. There are 13 residues in the CDR3. CDR3 in amino acids: CASSSITWSEQYF. The CDR3 bases are TGTGCCAGCAGCTCAATAACATGGTCGGAGCAGTACTTC.

The chain is built from TRBV9 and TRBJ2-7; D uncertain. V was clipped by 4 bases and J by 0 bases, with 11 bases between them. The CDR3 has 14 amino acids. Germline V gives CDR1 SGDLS, CDR2 YYNGEE. CDR3 sequence: CASSPYDSSYEQYF. Here the CDR3 DNA reads TGTGCCAGCAGCCCTTACGATAGCTCCTACGAGCAGTACTTC.

This clone was detected only once. CDR3 bases: TGTGCCAGCTCACCATCAGGGGGCTATACCACCGGGGAGCTGTTTTTT. Its protein product is CASSPSGGYTTGELFF. The rearrangement joins TRBV18 to TRBJ2-2; 8 bases are shared with TRBD1. The germline V gene has CDR1 KGHSH and CDR2 LQKENI. The CDR3 spans 16 residues. V trimming: 2 bases; J trimming: 4 bases; junction bases outside the gene matches: 6.

The chain couples TRBV27 to TRBJ2-1; maybe TRBD1 (7 bases). V was pared by 8 bases and J by 9 bases, with 17 bases between. Germline V CDR1 and CDR2: MNHEY, SMNVEV (reference sequence). This CDR3 has 13 amino acids. The CDR3 DNA sequence: TGTGCCAGCGGCCCACAGGGGAGGAGTGAGCAGTTCTTC. Amino acids: CASGPQGRSEQFF.

With regard to this clone: In the same sample, other DNA sequences code for this CDR3. The chain employs TRBV13 and TRBJ2-3; the D is unclear. Germline CDR1 reads PRHDT; CDR2 reads FYEKMQ (reference sequence). The CDR3 covers 11 residues. Between the trimmed V and J ends, which lost 4 bases and 3 bases, there was a span of 2 bases. CDR3 nucleotide sequence: TGTGCCAGCAGCTCAACAGATACGCAGTATTTT. Protein: CASSSTDTQYF.

The V and J genes are TRBV7-9 and TRBJ2-3; D is ambiguous. Trimming cost V 3 bases and J 5 bases, with 3 bases left between them. The CDR3 totals 11 residues. CDR1 SEHNR and CDR2 FQNEAQ come from the germline V gene (reference sequence). Here the CDR3 reads CASSFLDTQYF. CDR3 coding DNA: TGTGCCAGCAGCTTCTTAGATACGCAGTATTTT.

V and J are TRBV10-3 and TRBJ2-7; 10 nucleotides line up with TRBD2. The CDR3 is 16 residues long. Germline V gives CDR1 ENHRY, CDR2 SYGVKD. V trimming: 0 bases; J trimming: 6 bases; junction bases outside the gene matches: 8. CDR3 coding DNA: TGTGCCATCAGTGAGTCATCCCTAGCGGGAGATCGCGAGCAGTACTTC. Its translation: CAISESSLAGDREQYF.

DNA of the CDR3: TGTGCCAGCAGTGCCCTAGGGGGATCATCCCATGAAGCTTTCTTT. This gives the protein CASSALGGSSHEAFF. The V call is TRBV6-1, the J call TRBJ1-1, with D perhaps TRBD1 (6 bases). This CDR3 is built from 15 residues. Trimming left V 4 bases short and J 7 bases short, with 19 bases between. Germline values: CDR1 MNHNS, CDR2 SASEGT.